This entry lists 10 T cell receptor beta chains sequenced from one sample in a study of beta chain features in type 1 diabetes. Of the isolated RNA, all was reverse transcribed, and so the sequenced material was expressed TCRB transcripts. Sequencing was performed with immunoSEQ multiplex PCR; in TCRdb, only in-frame clones are kept and a portion is missing. The sample shows 350,000 to 400,000 clones, around 15% of them seen only once. Specimen: naive CD4+ T cells from blood. The origin of the receptors is a woman under 30 in good health.

This clone came up a few times. The chain couples TRBV29-1 to TRBJ2-3, with no clear D. CDR3 size: 13 residues. Germline CDR1 is SQVTM and CDR2 is ANQGSEA. Trimming took off 2 bases at V and 3 bases at J, with 9 bases between the two ends. The chain's CDR3 is CSVETGLTDTQYF. The CDR3 coding sequence is TGCAGCGTTGAAACCGGTCTGACAGATACGCAGTATTTT.

This chain's CDR3 is CASSTSNNEQFF. CDR3 DNA sequence: TGTGCCAGCAGTACTAGCAACAATGAGCAGTTCTTC. This chain joins TRBV28 and TRBJ2-1, with a tentative D call TRBD2 (6 bases). V lost 5 bases to trimming and J lost 5 bases, with 7 bases between them. CDR1 is MDHEN and CDR2 is SYDVKM in the germline V gene. CDR3 size: 12 residues.

This clone has a handful of counts. The chain recombines TRBV9 with TRBJ2-3; D is perhaps TRBD2 (5 bases). Trimming took 0 bases from V and 4 from J, leaving 12 bases between them. This CDR3 contains 15 residues. CDR1 and CDR2 from the germline V gene are SGDLS and YYNGEE. CDR3 amino acids: CASSVETVRADTQYF. Written as DNA, the CDR3 is TGTGCCAGCAGCGTAGAAACGGTGAGGGCAGATACGCAGTATTTT.

This clone was recorded a few times. The chain links TRBV5-1 to TRBJ2-1; D remains ambiguous. V was pared by 0 bases and J by 3 bases, with 7 bases between. Germline loops: CDR1 SGHRS, CDR2 YFSETQ. The CDR3 contains 14 residues. The DNA of the CDR3 is TGCGCCAGCAGCTTGGCACAGAGCTACAATGAGCAGTTCTTC. Residues: CASSLAQSYNEQFF.

V is TRBV14 and J is TRBJ2-1; TRBD2 agrees at 9 bases. CDR1 and CDR2 (germline): SGHDN, FVKESK. J lost 6 bases, V lost 0 bases, and 9 bases had no gene match. The CDR3 has 17 residues. The CDR3 region is CASSQDLLAGFRNEQFF. For the CDR3, the DNA is TGTGCCAGCAGCCAAGATCTTCTAGCGGGATTTCGCAATGAGCAGTTCTTC.

This clone was recorded a few times. The chain recombines TRBV29-1 with TRBJ1-2; D gene unclear. The CDR3 spans 12 residues. CDR1 is SQVTM, CDR2 ANQGSEA, per germline. The V and J ends lost 3 bases and 4 bases respectively, with 9 bases between them. This CDR3 reads CSVEGYGYGYTF. The CDR3 DNA reads as TGCAGCGTTGAGGGCTATGGCTATGGCTACACCTTC.

This clone has only a few counts. This sequence joins TRBV5-4 and TRBJ2-5, with TRBD1 matching 7 bases. Unmatched junction bases numbered 4, after V lost 4 bases and J lost 1 base. The CDR3 is 14 amino acids. The germline V gene encodes CDR1 SGHNT and CDR2 YYREEE (reference sequence). The chain's CDR3 is CASSPGTAQETQYF. The CDR3 nucleotides read TGTGCCAGCAGCCCCGGGACAGCCCAAGAGACCCAGTACTTC.

The rearrangement links TRBV29-1 to TRBJ1-2, with 8 positions matching TRBD1. CDR3 length: 13 amino acids. Germline CDR1 and CDR2: SQVTM and ANQGSEA. V lost 5 bases, J lost 7 bases, and 9 bases stayed unmatched. This CDR3 reads CSVLDRELPGYTF. The CDR3 coding sequence is TGCAGCGTTCTGGACAGGGAACTTCCTGGCTACACCTTC.

The chain's CDR3 is CATETDTGELFF. The CDR3 coding sequence is TGTGCCACAGAGACAGACACCGGGGAGCTGTTTTTT. The chain is built from TRBV10-3 and TRBJ2-2; the D gene is possibly TRBD1 (5 bases). Between the trimmed V and J ends, which lost 10 bases and 3 bases, there was a span of 9 bases. Germline-derived CDR1 and CDR2 are ENHRY and SYGVKD. This CDR3 spans 12 amino acids.

The chain is built from TRBV9 and TRBJ1-5; D gene uncertain. The CDR3 loop spans 14 amino acids. V was shortened by 0 bases and J by 6 bases, with 10 bases between the two germline ends. Germline CDR1 SGDLS, CDR2 YYNGEE. DNA for the CDR3: TGTGCCAGCAGCGTAGGGGCAGATCCTCAGCCCCAGCATTTT. Its protein product is CASSVGADPQPQHF.